This passage covers 18 T cell receptor beta chains from one sample sequenced in a study of tumor-infiltrating T cells and Merkel cell polyomavirus. Study-wide context: The T cells studied were CD8+ and recognized the Merkel cell polyomavirus KLL epitope.

Every patient's tumor was robustly positive for Merkel cell polyomavirus Large T antigen on immunohistochemistry. This table comes from immunoSEQ multiplex PCR, and its TCRdb copy is limited to in-frame clones, with some not included. The table includes 20,000 to 25,000 clones, nearly 90% detected once. Source material: lymph node tissue. These receptors were taken from a man between 45 and 60 years old with Merkel cell carcinoma.

The chain combines TRBV27 with TRBJ2-5, with TRBD1 matching 10 bases. This CDR3 is built from 15 residues. Germline loops: CDR1 MNHEY, CDR2 SMNVEV (reference sequence). Trimming at V came to 5 bases and at J to 11 bases, leaving 14 bases not matched to a gene. The CDR3: CASSQLGQGHREQYF. The CDR3 DNA reads as TGTGCCAGCAGTCAATTGGGACAGGGGCATCGGGAGCAGTACTTC.

This sequence joins TRBV11-2 and TRBJ1-3, with TRBD1 matching 7 bases. Germline trimming cut 5 bases from V and 0 bases from J; bases unmatched to any gene: 13. The V gene's germline CDR1 is SGHAT and CDR2 FQNNGV. This CDR3 spans 18 amino acids. The CDR3 DNA follows: TGTGCCAGCAGCGTGACCGGGACAGCCACGAACTCTGGAAACACCATATATTTT. Translated: CASSVTGTATNSGNTIYF.

The J gene is TRBJ2-5, the V gene TRBV5-4, with 8 bases identical to TRBD2. Germline assignment: CDR1 SGHNT and CDR2 YYREEE (reference sequence). The CDR3 runs 16 residues. V shed 4 bases and J 5 bases; nucleotides not matched to a gene: 13. Here the CDR3 reads CASSPRSAGGWETQYF. In nucleotides, the CDR3 is TGTGCCAGCAGCCCCCGCTCGGCGGGGGGTTGGGAGACCCAGTACTTC.

This clone came up once. The rearrangement links TRBV15 to TRBJ2-2; D gene unclear. The germline V gene encodes CDR1 LNHNV and CDR2 YYDKDF (reference sequence). The CDR3 totals 15 residues. Between the trimmed V and J ends, which lost 0 bases and 3 bases, there was a span of 8 bases. The CDR3 sequence: CATSRDLGDTGELFF. The CDR3 DNA reads TGTGCCACCAGCAGAGATCTCGGAGACACCGGGGAGCTGTTTTTT.

The chain has TRBV6-6 and TRBJ1-3, with 7 nucleotides matching TRBD1. The V gene's germline CDR1 is MNHNY and CDR2 SVGAGI (reference sequence). J was trimmed by 4 bases and V by 8 bases; bases with no gene match: 8. CDR3 length: 14 amino acids. The DNA for the CDR3 is TGTGCCAGCGGATTCAGGGGGTTCGGAAACACCATATATTTT. This codes for CASGFRGFGNTIYF.

The rearrangement uses TRBV6-5 and TRBJ2-7; 15 bases line up with TRBD2. Per germline, CDR1 MNHEY and CDR2 SVGAGI. The CDR3 is 16 amino acids. With V trimmed by 3 bases and J by 8 bases, 8 bases remained unmatched. This chain's CDR3 is CASSYMGLAGGSQQYF. The CDR3 DNA reads as TGTGCCAGCAGTTATATGGGACTAGCGGGAGGCTCCCAGCAGTACTTC.

This chain uses TRBV6-5 with TRBJ1-2; D uncertain. The length of the CDR3 is 12 residues. The ends were cut back, 5 bases at V and 2 bases at J, with 6 bases in the middle. In germline, CDR1 is MNHEY, CDR2 SVGAGI. CDR3 loop: CASSRLNYGYTF. CDR3 nucleotides: TGTGCCAGCAGTAGACTGAACTATGGCTACACCTTC.

The chain couples TRBV5-4 to TRBJ2-7; the match to TRBD1 covers 7 bases. The V gene end was trimmed by 4 bases and the J gene end by 0 bases; junction bases not matched to a gene: 10. Germline lookup yields CDR1 SGHNT and CDR2 YYREEE (reference sequence). This CDR3 spans 16 amino acids. CDR3 bases: TGTGCCAGCAGCGAGGGGACAGAAAAAAGCTCCTACGAGCAGTACTTC. Its translation: CASSEGTEKSSYEQYF.

The V gene is TRBV7-9, the J gene TRBJ2-7; 7 bases are shared with TRBD1. J gave up 5 bases and V 5 bases, and 15 bases lay outside the gene matches. The germline V gene has CDR1 SEHNR and CDR2 FQNEAQ (reference sequence). The CDR3 extends over 16 amino acids. The CDR3 loop is CASSPHRGSLYDEQYF. DNA for the CDR3: TGTGCCAGCAGCCCTCACAGGGGTAGCCTATATGACGAGCAGTACTTC.

The chain is built from TRBV5-1 and TRBJ1-1; D remains unclear. The V end was cut by 0 bases, the J end by 0 bases, with 6 bases between. Per the germline V gene, CDR1 is SGHRS and CDR2 is YFSETQ. The CDR3 loop spans 14 amino acids. The CDR3 coding sequence is TGCGCCAGCAGCTTGGATGTCGTGAACACTGAAGCTTTCTTT. It specifies CASSLDVVNTEAFF.

This sequence joins TRBV14 and TRBJ1-3, with D hard to call. Per germline, CDR1 SGHDN and CDR2 FVKESK. The CDR3 is made up of 12 amino acids. V lost 1 base to trimming and J lost 7 bases, with 5 bases between them. In DNA, the CDR3 is TGTGCCAGCAGCCAAGTGAGGAACACCATATATTTT. Its translation is CASSQVRNTIYF.

The V gene is TRBV19, the J gene TRBJ2-5; 7 bases are a match to TRBD2. J was trimmed by 0 bases and V by 1 base; bases with no gene match: 2. CDR1 and CDR2 from the germline V gene are LNHDA and SQIVND (reference sequence). The CDR3 loop spans 15 amino acids. The CDR3 DNA reads TGTGCCAGTAGTATAGGGGGGGGGAACCAAGAGACCCAGTACTTC. Encoded protein: CASSIGGGNQETQYF.

V gene TRBV6-6 combines with J gene TRBJ2-7; 8 positions match TRBD1. Germline trimming cut 5 bases from V and 6 bases from J; bases unmatched to any gene: 9. From germline, CDR1 is MNHNY and CDR2 SVGAGI (reference sequence). The CDR3 is 14 amino acids. This CDR3 is CASSDDRGEGEQYF. The CDR3 bases are TGTGCCAGCAGTGACGACAGGGGAGAGGGCGAGCAGTACTTC.

The chain uses TRBV4-2 and TRBJ1-2; 8 bases are a match to TRBD1. Germline values: CDR1 LGHNA, CDR2 YNFKEQ. The CDR3 length is 18 residues. J lost 0 bases, V lost 3 bases, and 12 bases had no gene match. CDR3 loop: CASSHESGQGGTNYGYTF. CDR3 nucleotides: TGTGCCAGCAGCCACGAAAGCGGACAGGGAGGGACTAACTATGGCTACACCTTC.

This chain links TRBV9 with TRBJ2-2; 9 nucleotides agree with TRBD1. The germline V gene has CDR1 SGDLS and CDR2 YYNGEE. V trimming: 5 bases; J trimming: 7 bases; junction bases outside the gene matches: 12. The CDR3 is 16 residues long. Here the CDR3 DNA reads TGTGCCAGCAGGGGACAGGGAACCGGAATGGGCGGGGAGCTGTTTTTT. Amino acids: CASRGQGTGMGGELFF.

A few counts support this clone. The rearrangement uses TRBV6-5 and TRBJ2-7; D not certain. V was shortened by 6 bases and J by 2 bases, with 17 bases between the two germline ends. The V gene's germline CDR1 is MNHEY and CDR2 SVGAGI. The CDR3 extends over 15 amino acids. Here the CDR3 reads CASSRLGALPYEQYF. The DNA for the CDR3 is TGTGCCAGCAGCCGACTCGGCGCCCTTCCCTACGAGCAGTACTTC.

V usage is TRBV18 and J usage is TRBJ1-6, with 7 bases identical to TRBD1. From germline, CDR1 is KGHSH and CDR2 LQKENI. The junction had 7 bases not matched to a gene; V was cut back by 3 bases and J by 5 bases. CDR3 length: 16 residues. CDR3 DNA: TGTGCCAGCTCACCCTCCGGGACAGCCAATAATTCACCCCTCCACTTT. Residues: CASSPSGTANNSPLHF.

CDR3 coding DNA: TGTGCCAGCAGCTTAAGGACTACTCCCTACAATGAGCAGTTCTTC. This codes for CASSLRTTPYNEQFF. This rearrangement joins TRBV11-1 to TRBJ2-1; weak D call: TRBD2 (6 bases). The CDR3 is made up of 15 amino acids. V was clipped by 2 bases and J by 2 bases, with 10 bases between them. Germline assignment: CDR1 SGHAT and CDR2 FQDESV (reference sequence).